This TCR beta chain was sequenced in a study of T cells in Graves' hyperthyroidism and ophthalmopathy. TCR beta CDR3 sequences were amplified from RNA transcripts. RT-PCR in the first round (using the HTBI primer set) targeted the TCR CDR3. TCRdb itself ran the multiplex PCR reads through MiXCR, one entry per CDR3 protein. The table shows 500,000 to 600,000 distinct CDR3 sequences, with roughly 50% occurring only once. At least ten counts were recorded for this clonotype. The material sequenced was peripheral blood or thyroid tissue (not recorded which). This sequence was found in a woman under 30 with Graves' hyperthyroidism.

The CDR3 nucleotides read TGTGCCAGCAGCCTCGACAGACACTATGGCTACACCTTC. This gives the protein CASSLDRHYGYTF. The chain has TRBV6-2 or TRBV6-3 and TRBJ1-2; D may be TRBD1 (5 bases). V was shortened by 6 bases and J by 3 bases, with 11 bases between the two germline ends. CDR1 is MNHEY, CDR2 SVGEGT, per germline. The length of the CDR3 is 13 residues.